This entry describes one T cell receptor beta chain. Its specificity is unknown. This specimen comes from a study of cytomegalovirus exposure and HLA in healthy donors. Study outcomes and limitations: A later analysis, which compared TCR beta chains of equal frequency, found the HLA-associated ones more clonally expanded. Cytomegalovirus status, reportedly, was diagnosed with high specificity and sensitivity by the classifier. Presence/absence analyses took donor sequencing depth as roughly uniform. The study labeled fewer than 200 TCR beta chains cytomegalovirus-associated.

PCR involved 60 Vbeta and 13 Jbeta primers. Assay: immunoSEQ multiplex PCR; the TCRdb copy retains only in-frame clones and omits some. The data show about 130,000 clones, with under 90% seen just once and 4% to 4.5% held by the top ten. The CDR3 is 13 residues long. V lost 10 bases to trimming and J lost 0 bases; unmatched junction nucleotides: 5. Germline V CDR1 and CDR2: MDHEN, SYDVKM. The J gene is TRBJ2-7, the V gene TRBV28, with 8 bases matching TRBD2. The sample was PBMCs. The TCR originated in a woman in her forties in good health and CMV-seronegative. The CDR3 loop reads CATGGRISYEQYF. In nucleotides, the CDR3 is TGTGCCACGGGGGGGCGCATCTCCTACGAGCAGTACTTC.